The clone carrying this T cell receptor beta chain was counted many times. TCRdb used MiXCR to reprocess the PCR reads, holding one entry per CDR3 protein. The repertoire includes about 640,000 distinct CDR3 sequences, 15% to 20% of them detected once, and roughly 0.83% sits in the top ten. The sample originates from a study of molecular identifiers for immune sequencing clone quantification. This CDR3 has 14 residues. Germline loops: CDR1 SGDLS, CDR2 YYNGEE. Trimming left V 4 bases short and J 7 bases short, with 15 bases between. Sequenced input: naive CD8+ T cells from blood, with Jurkat cell RNA spiked in. Described subset: FACS-sorted CD8+CD4-CCR7+CD45RA+ naive T cells. This clonotype originated in a human donor in good health. Some libraries in this study had Jurkat cell RNA spiked in. The V call is TRBV9, the J call TRBJ2-1, with D tentatively TRBD1 (6 bases). The CDR3 coding sequence is TGTGCCAGCAGCACAGGGTGGGCTGGGAATGAGCAGTTCTTC. This sequence encodes CASSTGWAGNEQFF.